Listed below are T cell receptor beta chains from one sample, sequenced in a study of CD8+ T cells in alopecia areata. Some clones are missing from TCRdb's copy, which holds only in-frame ones; the method was immunoSEQ multiplex PCR. The profile shows around 110,000 clones, around 53% of them singletons. This material consisted of CD8+ T cells sorted from blood, taken at week 24, from a patient treated with tofacitinib. The receptors shown here come from a human donor with alopecia areata. Both conserved end residues are part of each CDR3. Fields, in order: D gene, V gene, clone size, J gene, CDR3 protein, CDR3 DNA. A D gene is named only where the DNA matches it firmly. A row's size may be missing; if present it is once, few, many or a size class.

>-|TRBV11-2|-|TRBJ1-4
CASSFGEKLFF
TGTGCCAGCAGCTTTGGTGAAAAACTGTTTTTT
>TRBD1|TRBV29-1|-|TRBJ2-5
CSVERGQGGAETQYF
TGCAGCGTTGAACGGGGACAGGGAGGGGCAGAGACCCAGTACTTC
>-|TRBV5-6|-|TRBJ2-5
CASSLGLEETQYF
TGTGCCAGCAGCTTGGGACTAGAAGAGACCCAGTACTTC
>-|TRBV2|once|TRBJ2-7
CASSEVVDEQYF
TGTGCCAGCAGTGAGGTCGTGGACGAGCAGTACTTC
>TRBD1|TRBV27|few|TRBJ2-7
CASSYPGQGVYEQYF
TGTGCCAGCAGTTATCCGGGACAGGGGGTCTACGAGCAGTACTTC
>-|TRBV15|-|TRBJ1-4
CATSGLRGPVKKLFF
TGTGCCACCAGCGGCCTGCGGGGACCCGTGAAAAAACTGTTTTTT
>-|TRBV30|few|TRBJ1-4
CAWSAVHGEKLFF
TGTGCCTGGAGTGCAGTTCACGGGGAAAAACTGTTTTTT
>-|TRBV29-1|-|TRBJ2-2
CTTSAGNTGELFF
TGCACTACTTCGGCAGGGAACACCGGGGAGCTGTTTTTT
>-|TRBV4-1|-|TRBJ1-1
CASSQAGEAFF
TGCGCCAGCAGCCAAGCAGGTGAAGCTTTCTTT
>-|TRBV7-9|-|TRBJ2-1
CASSSSLVQFF
TGTGCCAGCAGCTCGAGTCTAGTGCAGTTCTTC
>-|TRBV27|few|TRBJ2-7
CASSFRQNPYEQYF
TGTGCCAGCAGTTTCCGACAGAACCCCTACGAGCAGTACTTC
>-|TRBV10-2|-|TRBJ2-7
CASSDYRVGDEQYF
TGCGCCAGCAGTGACTACAGGGTCGGAGACGAGCAGTACTTC
>-|TRBV7-9|-|TRBJ2-2
CASSFGWRTRPGELFF
TGTGCCAGCAGCTTCGGATGGAGAACCAGACCCGGGGAGCTGTTTTTT
>TRBD1|TRBV5-1|-|TRBJ1-2
CASSLGQGDGYTF
TGCGCCAGCAGCTTAGGACAGGGCGACGGCTACACCTTC
>-|TRBV27|-|TRBJ1-5
CASSYRGGEGIGNQPQHF
TGTGCCAGCAGTTACCGAGGGGGTGAGGGGATTGGCAATCAGCCCCAGCATTTT
>-|TRBV30|once|TRBJ2-6
CACTRGAGANVLTF
TGTGCCTGCACCCGAGGCGCTGGGGCCAACGTCCTGACTTTC
>-|TRBV7-9|-|TRBJ2-3
CASTPQVGGTDTQYF
TGTGCCAGCACTCCGCAGGTGGGGGGCACAGATACGCAGTATTTT
>-|TRBV19|few|TRBJ1-1
CASGVLSGTEAFF
TGTGCCAGTGGGGTCCTTTCGGGGACTGAAGCTTTCTTT
>-|TRBV30|few|TRBJ2-1
CAWSENYNEQFF
TGTGCCTGGAGTGAAAATTACAATGAGCAGTTCTTC
>TRBD2|TRBV4-1|-|TRBJ2-3
CASSQDLAGGTDTQYF
TGTGCCAGCAGCCAAGATCTAGCGGGGGGCACAGATACGCAGTATTTT
>-|TRBV5-1|-|TRBJ1-1
CASSTSGTDEAFF
TGCGCCAGCAGCACCTCCGGGACCGATGAAGCTTTCTTT
>-|TRBV7-9|-|TRBJ2-7
CASSSSLGIYEQYF
TGTGCCAGCAGCTCCTCCCTGGGAATCTACGAGCAGTACTTC
>-|TRBV4-3|few|TRBJ2-5
CASSQVLHEGETQYF
TGCGCCAGCAGCCAAGTGTTACACGAGGGGGAGACCCAGTACTTC
>-|TRBV5-4|-|TRBJ2-6
CASSLGSGANVLTF
TGTGCCAGCAGCTTAGGCTCTGGGGCCAACGTCCTGACTTTC
>-|TRBV4-1|few|TRBJ2-7
CASSQDDSRSYEQYF
TGCGCCAGCAGCCAAGATGACAGTCGCTCCTACGAGCAGTACTTC
>TRBD2|TRBV7-8|-|TRBJ2-7
CASVSGDYEQYF
TGTGCCAGCGTTAGCGGGGACTACGAGCAGTACTTC
>TRBD1|TRBV4-3|-|TRBJ2-3
CASSQRDSETDTQYF
TGCGCCAGCAGCCAGAGGGACAGCGAAACAGATACGCAGTATTTT
>-|TRBV29-1|-|TRBJ2-3
CSVTGTDTQYF
TGCAGCGTGACAGGTACAGATACGCAGTATTTT
>-|TRBV30|-|TRBJ1-6
CAWSEGPGDPPNSPLHF
TGTGCCTGGAGCGAAGGCCCGGGAGACCCCCCTAATTCACCCCTCCACTTT
>-|TRBV10-3|few|TRBJ2-3
CAISGDTDTQYF
TGTGCCATCAGTGGTGACACAGATACGCAGTATTTT
>-|TRBV30|few|TRBJ2-7
CAWSEVYEQYF
TGTGCCTGGAGCGAGGTTTACGAGCAGTACTTC
>-|TRBV29-1|-|TRBJ2-7
CSVEEVDGHRAYEQYF
TGCAGCGTTGAAGAGGTAGACGGCCATCGGGCATACGAGCAGTACTTC
>TRBD1|TRBV27|-|TRBJ1-1
CASSTGQFGLTEAFF
TGTGCCAGCAGCACGGGACAGTTTGGCCTCACTGAAGCTTTCTTT
>TRBD2|TRBV5-1|few|TRBJ2-2
CASSFLAAANTGELFF
TGCGCCAGCAGCTTCCTAGCGGCCGCGAACACCGGGGAGCTGTTTTTT
>-|TRBV19|few|TRBJ1-2
CASSPGLPGYTF
TGTGCCAGTAGCCCGGGACTGCCTGGCTACACCTTC
>-|TRBV27|few|TRBJ2-1
CASSLSSESSYNEQFF
TGTGCCAGCAGTCTCTCTAGCGAGAGCTCCTACAATGAGCAGTTCTTC
>-|TRBV30|-|TRBJ2-5
CAWSGQDGETQYF
TGTGCCTGGAGTGGACAGGACGGAGAGACCCAGTACTTC
>TRBD1|TRBV6-1|few|TRBJ1-1
CASSGWDREGNTEAFF
TGTGCCAGCAGTGGATGGGACAGGGAGGGGAACACTGAAGCTTTCTTT
>TRBD1|TRBV10-3|-|TRBJ1-2
CAISTSGGADGYTF
TGTGCCATCAGCACGTCAGGGGGCGCGGATGGCTACACCTTC
>TRBD1|TRBV9|-|TRBJ2-3
CASSVWDRGLLDTQYF
TGTGCCAGCAGCGTTTGGGACAGGGGGTTACTGGATACGCAGTATTTT
>-|TRBV14|-|TRBJ1-1
CASQTGWSTEAFF
TGTGCCAGCCAGACAGGTTGGTCCACTGAAGCTTTCTTT